The clone carrying this TCR beta chain was seen only a few times. The antigen remains unidentified. This CDR3 region has 14 residues. The germline CDR1 and CDR2 sequences are SGHAT and FQNNGV. Trimming cost V 2 bases and J 4 bases, with 12 bases left between them. The data were taken from a study of early T cells in non-severe SARS-CoV-2 infection. About the study: The study sequenced bulk RNA from unsorted whole blood, with chains unpaired.

Unique molecular identifiers were added to individual cDNA molecules. TCRdb reprocessed the 5' RACE reads with MiXCR, giving one entry per CDR3 protein. Among more than 55,000 distinct CDR3 sequences listed, 4.6% were seen once. Study results and limitations: The study's VDJdb matching favored anti-spike CD8 responses and missed private and CD4 specificities.

The sample in question was whole blood, obtained at baseline. The sequence was collected from an adult who was a healthcare worker with PCR-confirmed SARS-CoV-2 infection or an uninfected control (not recorded which). The donor label of this sample is uncertain. This chain joins TRBV11-2 and TRBJ2-7, with D perhaps matching TRBD1 (6 bases). The CDR3 nucleotides read TGTGCCAGCAGCTTACAGAGGACAGTTTACGAGCAGTACTTC. As protein: CASSLQRTVYEQYF.